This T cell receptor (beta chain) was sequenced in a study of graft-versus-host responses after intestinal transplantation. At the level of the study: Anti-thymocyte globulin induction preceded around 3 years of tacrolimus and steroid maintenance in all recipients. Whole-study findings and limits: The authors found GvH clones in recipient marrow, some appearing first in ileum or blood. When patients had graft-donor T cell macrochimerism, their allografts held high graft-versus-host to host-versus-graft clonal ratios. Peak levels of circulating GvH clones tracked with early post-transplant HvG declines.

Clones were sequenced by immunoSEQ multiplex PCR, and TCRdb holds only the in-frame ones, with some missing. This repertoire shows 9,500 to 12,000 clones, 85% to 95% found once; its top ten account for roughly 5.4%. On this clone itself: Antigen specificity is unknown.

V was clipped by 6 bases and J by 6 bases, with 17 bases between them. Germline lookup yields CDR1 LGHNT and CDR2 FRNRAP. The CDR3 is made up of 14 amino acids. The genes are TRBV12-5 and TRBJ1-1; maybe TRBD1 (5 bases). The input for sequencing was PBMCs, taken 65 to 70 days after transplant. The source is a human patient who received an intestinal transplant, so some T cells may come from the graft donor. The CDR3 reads CASGSGGSAPEAFF. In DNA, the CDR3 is TGTGCTAGTGGGTCGGGGGGGTCAGCCCCTGAAGCTTTCTTT.